The 21 T cell receptor beta chains given below trace back to one sample, sequenced in a study of blood T cells in healthy people across ages. Together with a sample-barcoded 5' primer, a J-beta primer mix was included in a second PCR lasting about 7 to 12 cycles. TCRdb independently ran MiXCR on the 5' RACE reads; one entry per CDR3 protein. Of about 1.8 million distinct CDR3 sequences listed, just under 50% were seen once; the top ten hold around 2.1%. What was sequenced was blood. The origin of the receptors is a middle-aged woman in good health.

The CDR3 DNA is TGCAGTGCTAGATTAAGTCCTAATTCACCCCTCCACTTT. Encoded protein: CSARLSPNSPLHF. V usage is TRBV20-1 and J usage is TRBJ1-6; no clear D. CDR1 DFQATT and CDR2 SNEGSKA come from the germline V gene (reference sequence). The CDR3 spans 13 residues. V was pared by 2 bases and J by 6 bases, with 8 bases between.

As regards this clonotype: A junction boundary mismatches the germline segment, possibly from a read error. The V gene is TRBV4-3, the J gene TRBJ1-2; D remains unclear. The CDR3 contains 14 residues. From germline, CDR1 is LGHNA and CDR2 YSLEER. CDR3 sequence: CASSQDLGNYSYTF. DNA for the CDR3: TGCGCCAGCAGCCAAGATTTAGGGAACTATAGCTACACCTTC.

The chain carries TRBV7-9 and TRBJ1-2; no firm D call. Germline V gene lookup returns CDR1 SEHNR and CDR2 FQNEAQ (reference sequence). The ends were cut back, 5 bases at V and 0 bases at J, with 13 bases in the middle. The CDR3 extends over 15 amino acids. CDR3 protein: CASSPQVRANYGYTF. The CDR3, as DNA: TGTGCCAGCAGCCCTCAGGTCAGAGCTAACTATGGCTACACCTTC.

The gene calls are TRBV25-1 and TRBJ1-6; 7 positions match TRBD1. The CDR3 covers 13 residues. CDR1 and CDR2 from the germline V gene are MGHDK and SYGVNS. The J segment lost 10 bases and the V segment lost 8 bases, leaving 8 bases of the junction unmatched. The CDR3: CASGTGARSPLHF. CDR3 DNA: TGTGCCAGCGGAACAGGGGCTCGGTCACCCCTCCACTTT.

V and J are TRBV6-6 and TRBJ2-5; possible D gene TRBD2, 5 bases. This CDR3 is 13 amino acids long. Germline V lookup: CDR1 MNHNY, CDR2 SVGAGI (reference sequence). V lost 7 bases, J lost 5 bases, and 14 bases lay in between. CDR3 in amino acids: CASTVGPGETQYF. CDR3 nucleotide sequence: TGTGCCAGCACCGTCGGTCCGGGGGAGACCCAGTACTTC.

This clonotype was observed a handful of times. The rearrangement joins TRBV6-5 to TRBJ2-7, with 9 bases lining up with TRBD1. Germline assignment: CDR1 MNHEY and CDR2 SVGAGI. Trimming took 6 bases from V and 2 from J; bases not matched to a gene: 5. The CDR3 is 14 amino acids. CDR3 amino acids: CASRFGTGPYEQYF. CDR3 in DNA: TGTGCCAGCAGGTTCGGGACAGGGCCCTACGAGCAGTACTTC.

The chain has TRBV2 and TRBJ1-5; tentatively, D is TRBD1 (6 bases). Germline lookup yields CDR1 SNHLY and CDR2 FYNNEI. The ends were cut back, 7 bases at V and 6 bases at J, with 10 bases in the middle. This CDR3 has 12 residues. The CDR3 sequence is CASNQGSQPQHF. Here the CDR3 DNA reads TGTGCCAGCAACCAGGGGAGTCAGCCCCAGCATTTT.

This clonotype appeared a few times. This chain uses TRBV5-1 with TRBJ2-1; 16 bases are a match to TRBD2. Germline-derived CDR1 and CDR2 are SGHRS and YFSETQ. V trimming: 4 bases; J trimming: 0 bases; junction bases outside the gene matches: 4. This CDR3 contains 18 residues. CDR3 protein: CASSRGLAGGPSYNEQFF. The CDR3 region has the DNA TGCGCCAGCAGCCGGGGACTAGCGGGGGGGCCCTCCTACAATGAGCAGTTCTTC.

This clonotype showed up many times. The chain carries TRBV10-3 and TRBJ2-7, with 9 positions matching TRBD2. The germline V gene has CDR1 ENHRY and CDR2 SYGVKD. The CDR3 runs to 14 residues. The V gene end was trimmed by 6 bases and the J gene end by 4 bases; junction bases not matched to a gene: 7. The CDR3 sequence is CAIRDGGGAYEQYF. The CDR3 DNA is TGTGCCATCAGGGACGGCGGGGGGGCGTACGAGCAGTACTTC.

This sequence joins TRBV6-6 and TRBJ1-2; D is possibly TRBD1 (5 bases). Looked up from germline, CDR1 is MNHNY and CDR2 is SVGAGI (reference sequence). This CDR3 is built from 15 residues. Trimming cost V 5 bases and J 4 bases, with 17 bases left between them. The CDR3, as DNA: TGTGCCAGCAGTAGCGAAGGGGTCGGGGGCTATGGCTACACCTTC. The encoded protein is CASSSEGVGGYGYTF.

This clonotype has just a few counts. The chain links TRBV29-1 to TRBJ2-3; a weak D match, TRBD1 (6 bases). V lost 3 bases and J 6 bases, leaving 13 bases between the germline ends. The length of the CDR3 is 13 residues. The germline CDR1 and CDR2 sequences are SQVTM and ANQGSEA. CDR3 DNA sequence: TGCAGCGTTGACTTTGCCCAGGGGGATACGCAGTATTTT. The encoded protein is CSVDFAQGDTQYF.

The chain is built from TRBV2 and TRBJ1-2, with TRBD1 matching 10 bases. Germline CDR1 is SNHLY and CDR2 is FYNNEI. Trimming removed 7 bases from V and 5 bases from J; junction bases left unmatched: 7. This CDR3 has 14 amino acids. The CDR3 is CASNPGTGVYGYTF. In DNA form, the CDR3 reads TGTGCCAGCAACCCTGGGACAGGGGTTTATGGCTACACCTTC.

The J gene is TRBJ2-5, the V gene TRBV20-1; D not resolved. Germline V gene lookup returns CDR1 DFQATT and CDR2 SNEGSKA (reference sequence). V shed 0 bases and J shed 3 bases, with 8 bases lying between them. This CDR3 contains 13 residues. CDR3 coding DNA: TGCAGTGCTAGAGACGCCAGTAAAGAGACCCAGTACTTC. It encodes CSARDASKETQYF.

As for this clonotype: This likely comes from a read error, as the CDR3 has no conserved phenylalanine or tryptophan at its end. CDR3 sequence reads: CASSQVTYNEQFL. CDR3 sequence (DNA): TGTGCCAGCAGCCAAGTCACCTACAATGAGCAGTTCTTA. The chain links TRBV3-1 to TRBJ2-1; no clear D gene. Germline loops: CDR1 LGHDT, CDR2 YNNKEL (reference sequence). Trimming took off 1 base at V and 2 bases at J, with 3 bases between the two ends. The CDR3 totals 13 residues.

This clonotype was counted between two and nine times. The chain couples TRBV6-2 or TRBV6-3 to TRBJ2-6, with no clear D. The CDR3 contains 19 residues. V lost 2 bases and J lost 0, with 17 bases in between. Germline loops: CDR1 MNHEY, CDR2 SVGEGT. CDR3 coding DNA: TGTGCCAGCAGTTACCTGAGACATCCTCGGATCTCTGGGGCCAACGTCCTGACTTTC. This translates into CASSYLRHPRISGANVLTF.

The rearrangement joins TRBV7-2 to TRBJ2-5; 12 nucleotides align to TRBD2. Germline assignment: CDR1 SGHTA and CDR2 FQGNSA. The CDR3 runs 17 residues. V dropped 5 bases and J dropped 2; count of bases not matched to a gene: 9. CDR3 protein: CASSAWASGGEQETQYF. The CDR3 bases are TGTGCCAGCAGCGCCTGGGCTAGCGGGGGGGAGCAAGAGACCCAGTACTTC.

This clonotype was seen more than once but under ten times. V and J are TRBV4-3 and TRBJ2-6; 8 nucleotides match TRBD1. Germline CDR1 is LGHNA and CDR2 is YSLEER. The CDR3 has 18 residues. With 1 base clipped from V and 0 bases from J, the junction kept 5 bases outside the gene matches. CDR3 DNA: TGCGCCAGCAGCCAAGTTTGGACAGGGACCTCTGGGGCCAACGTCCTGACTTTC. As protein: CASSQVWTGTSGANVLTF.

Comment on this clonotype: This may stem from a read error, because a much larger clone lies one nucleotide away. The gene calls are TRBV20-1 and TRBJ2-3; D unclear. Germline lookup yields CDR1 DFQATT and CDR2 SNEGSKA (reference sequence). The length of the CDR3 is 11 residues. Trimming pared 4 bases from V and 0 bases from J, leaving 2 bases between. The CDR3 spells CSAKSTDTQYF. For the CDR3, the DNA is TGCAGTGCTAAGAGCACAGATACGCAGTATTTT.

This chain links TRBV27 with TRBJ2-7; D possibly corresponds to TRBD1 (5 bases). This CDR3 is 14 amino acids long. In germline, CDR1 is MNHEY, CDR2 SMNVEV (reference sequence). Trimming left V 1 base short and J 2 bases short, with 9 bases between. The CDR3 DNA reads as TGTGCCAGCAGTTTATGGAAGGGGCCCTACGAGCAGTACTTC. This codes for CASSLWKGPYEQYF.

The chain uses TRBV5-6 and TRBJ2-1, with 7 nucleotides matching TRBD2. This CDR3 is 17 amino acids long. V dropped 0 bases and J dropped 0; count of bases not matched to a gene: 6. CDR1 is SGHDT, CDR2 YYEEEE, per germline. As DNA, the CDR3 is TGTGCCAGCAGCTTGGATAAGCGGGGCAGCTCCTACAATGAGCAGTTCTTC. It translates to CASSLDKRGSSYNEQFF.

This clonotype occurred a few times. The CDR3 sequence is CASLRLAGGNEQFF. CDR3 bases: TGTGCCAGCCTCAGACTAGCGGGGGGCAATGAGCAGTTCTTC. The V and J genes are TRBV12-3 or TRBV12-4 and TRBJ2-1, with 13 bases matching TRBD2. The CDR3 totals 14 residues. J gave up 6 bases and V 8 bases, and 4 bases lay outside the gene matches.